This T cell receptor beta chain was sequenced for a study of T cell clones after liver transplantation. Across the whole study: Liver transplant recipients had immunosuppression withdrawal attempted within 2 years.

The table came from immunoSEQ multiplex PCR; TCRdb's copy has only in-frame clones and leaves some out. The table lists some 59,000 clones, over 70% of them singletons, with roughly 15% in the top ten. The CDR3 covers 12 residues. Trimming cost V 4 bases and J 7 bases, with 7 bases left between them. Germline-derived CDR1 and CDR2 are SNHLY and FYNNEI. The source material was CD4+ T cells from blood, sampled before liver transplant. This TCR was recovered from a human donor who received a liver transplant. The chain recombines TRBV2 with TRBJ1-4; no reliable D call. CDR3 coding DNA: TGTGCCAGCAGTGCCCTAGTTGAAAAACTGTTTTTT. Amino acid sequence: CASSALVEKLFF.